These T cell receptor beta chains were read from a single sample in a study of T cells after posttransplantation cyclophosphamide. The repertoire was sequenced with immunoSEQ multiplex PCR; TCRdb's copy has only in-frame clones and lacks some. This sample carries fewer than 40,000 clones, none of them present only once. Sample: PBMCs. The receptors were gathered from a woman aged 50 to 60 in good health and a related stem cell transplant donor. Each CDR3 is given with its conserved first and last residue. D genes are given only for firm matches. Clone sizes are given selectively: once, few, many, or a class where the clone is expanded.

j_gene,abundance,d_gene,v_gene,CDR3aa,CDR3nt
TRBJ2-7,many,-,TRBV10-3,CAISESSGEQYF,TGTGCCATCAGTGAGTCGAGCGGAGAGCAGTACTTC
TRBJ1-3,many,-,TRBV5-1,CASSLNGEVFFGSGNTIYF,TGCGCCAGCAGCTTGAACGGGGAGGTTTTTTTTGGCTCTGGAAACACCATATATTTT
TRBJ2-5,many,-,TRBV18,CASSPPYRTETQYF,TGTGCCAGCTCACCACCATACAGGACGGAGACCCAGTACTTC
TRBJ2-4,many,TRBD1,TRBV5-1,CASGDPGQENIQYF,TGCGCCAGCGGCGACCCCGGACAGGAGAACATTCAGTACTTC
TRBJ1-4,many,-,TRBV27,CASRQGQTNEKLFF,TGTGCCAGCAGGCAGGGGCAGACTAATGAAAAACTGTTTTTT
TRBJ2-7,many,-,TRBV29-1,CSAIPVGGPVTSYEQYF,TGCAGCGCCATCCCGGTGGGGGGACCGGTTACTTCCTACGAGCAGTACTTC
TRBJ1-6,many,TRBD1,TRBV5-1,CASSLARTGGDNSPLHF,TGCGCCAGCAGCTTGGCCCGGACAGGTGGGGATAATTCACCCCTCCACTTT
TRBJ2-3,many,TRBD2,TRBV7-8,CASSGLAGRRTQYF,TGTGCCAGCAGCGGGCTAGCGGGGCGACGTACGCAGTATTTT
TRBJ2-7,many,-,TRBV2,CASSRPFMEQYF,TGTGCCAGCAGCCGTCCTTTTATGGAGCAGTACTTC
TRBJ1-2,many,-,TRBV29-1,CSVEGPTLGGNYGYTF,TGCAGCGTTGAAGGCCCGACATTGGGCGGGAACTATGGCTACACCTTC
TRBJ2-7,many,TRBD1,TRBV14,CASSYSRDRGSRGSYEQYF,TGTGCCAGCAGTTACTCCCGGGACAGGGGGTCCCGGGGCTCCTACGAGCAGTACTTC
TRBJ1-5,many,-,TRBV6-5,CASSPREHQPQHF,TGTGCCAGCAGCCCCCGAGAACATCAGCCCCAGCATTTT
TRBJ2-3,-,-,TRBV7-9,CASSPGALGDTQYF,TGTGCCAGCAGCCCGGGTGCCCTTGGGGATACGCAGTATTTT
TRBJ2-5,many,-,TRBV6-4,CASTVYQETQYF,TGTGCCAGCACCGTTTACCAAGAGACCCAGTACTTC
TRBJ1-5,many,TRBD1,TRBV7-3,CASSPTGQGNQPQHF,TGTGCCAGCAGCCCAACAGGACAGGGCAATCAGCCCCAGCATTTT
TRBJ1-5,many,TRBD1,TRBV6-5,CASSLGTGTNQPQHF,TGTGCCAGCAGTTTAGGGACAGGAACGAATCAGCCCCAGCATTTT
TRBJ1-2,many,-,TRBV19,CASKDHEGYGYTF,TGTGCCAGTAAAGATCACGAGGGCTATGGCTACACCTTC
TRBJ2-3,many,-,TRBV6-6,CASTDRGAPTDTQYF,TGTGCCAGCACCGACCGGGGGGCCCCCACAGATACGCAGTATTTT
TRBJ1-5,many,TRBD1,TRBV2,CASSATGQGRGQPQHF,TGTGCCAGCAGTGCGACTGGACAGGGGAGAGGGCAGCCCCAGCATTTT
TRBJ1-1,many,-,TRBV11-1,CASSRVRATEAFF,TGTGCCAGCAGCCGTGTGAGGGCCACTGAAGCTTTCTTT
TRBJ2-2,many,TRBD1,TRBV7-3,CASSKSAIQGKSGELFF,TGTGCCAGCAGCAAATCAGCCATACAGGGGAAATCCGGGGAGCTGTTTTTT
TRBJ1-5,many,TRBD1,TRBV30,CAWSVTGKQPQHF,TGTGCCTGGAGTGTGACAGGGAAACAGCCCCAGCATTTT
TRBJ1-1,many,TRBD1,TRBV30,CAWAGFGQGGYRGAFF,TGTGCCTGGGCAGGATTCGGACAGGGAGGATATCGTGGAGCTTTCTTT
TRBJ1-2,-,-,TRBV23-1,CASSGQAEDYGYTF,TGCGCCAGCAGCGGACAAGCCGAGGATTATGGCTACACCTTC
TRBJ2-5,many,TRBD1,TRBV18,CASSPRDSQETQYF,TGTGCCAGCTCACCAAGGGACAGCCAAGAGACCCAGTACTTC
TRBJ2-7,many,TRBD1,TRBV2,CASSVGQGSEQYF,TGTGCCAGCAGTGTGGGACAGGGGAGCGAGCAGTACTTC
TRBJ2-7,few,TRBD2,TRBV28,CASSLTLAGAGEQYF,TGTGCCAGCAGTTTGACACTAGCGGGGGCCGGAGAGCAGTACTTC
TRBJ2-5,many,-,TRBV19,CASSFTHGETQYF,TGTGCCAGTAGCTTCACCCACGGGGAGACCCAGTACTTC
TRBJ2-2,many,-,TRBV21-1,CASSPNRDRVDTGELFF,TGTGCCAGCAGCCCTAACCGGGACAGGGTGGACACCGGGGAGCTGTTTTTT
TRBJ2-2,many,TRBD1,TRBV18,CASSQRQGNTGELFF,TGTGCCAGCTCACAAAGACAGGGGAACACCGGGGAGCTGTTTTTT
TRBJ1-2,many,-,TRBV6-5,CASSSTDGGYTF,TGTGCCAGCAGTTCCACTGACGGGGGCTACACCTTC
TRBJ2-4,many,-,TRBV18,CASSPLSRPLGGNIQYF,TGTGCCAGCTCACCATTGTCCCGACCGCTTGGCGGAAACATTCAGTACTTC
TRBJ1-5,many,-,TRBV21-1,CASSKKGTAFVSNQPQHF,TGTGCCAGCAGCAAAAAAGGGACAGCCTTCGTTAGCAATCAGCCCCAGCATTTT
TRBJ1-4,many,TRBD1,TRBV7-9,CASSEQGAANEKLFF,TGTGCCAGCAGCGAGCAGGGGGCGGCTAATGAAAAACTGTTTTTT
TRBJ1-2,many,-,TRBV30,CAWSQGGAGYTF,TGTGCCTGGAGTCAAGGGGGTGCTGGCTACACCTTC
TRBJ2-1,many,TRBD2,TRBV28,CASRTQAGGYNEQFF,TGTGCCAGCAGAACCCAAGCGGGGGGCTACAATGAGCAGTTCTTC
TRBJ2-5,many,-,TRBV7-3,CASSLTGGLEETQYF,TGTGCCAGCAGCTTAACGGGGGGGCTTGAGGAGACCCAGTACTTC
TRBJ1-1,many,-,TRBV7-2,CASSPTPPGGRNMNTEAFF,TGTGCCAGCAGCCCCACCCCGCCGGGGGGGCGGAACATGAACACTGAAGCTTTCTTT
TRBJ2-5,many,TRBD2,TRBV4-2,CASSSPPSGKETQYF,TGTGCCAGCAGCTCCCCTCCTAGCGGAAAAGAGACCCAGTACTTC
TRBJ2-7,many,-,TRBV7-9,CASSFIPRAGAYEQYF,TGTGCCAGCAGCTTTATTCCGCGGGCTGGGGCCTACGAGCAGTACTTC
TRBJ1-6,many,TRBD1,TRBV7-9,CASSLRDRGNSPLHF,TGTGCCAGCAGCCTCCGGGACAGGGGTAATTCACCCCTCCACTTT
TRBJ2-1,many,-,TRBV5-8,CASSRPGNPYNEQFF,TGTGCCAGCAGCAGACCAGGGAACCCCTACAATGAGCAGTTCTTC
TRBJ2-1,many,TRBD2,TRBV2,CASRRELAGGSEQFF,TGTGCCAGCAGGCGTGAACTAGCGGGGGGGAGTGAGCAGTTCTTC
TRBJ2-1,many,-,TRBV18,CASSERDEQFF,TGTGCCAGCTCCGAGAGGGATGAGCAGTTCTTC
TRBJ2-3,many,TRBD1,TRBV6-4,CARGQGRTDTQYF,TGTGCCAGGGGACAGGGGCGCACAGATACGCAGTATTTT
TRBJ1-6,many,TRBD1,TRBV7-2,CASSPQGDSPLHF,TGTGCCAGCAGCCCCCAGGGGGATTCACCCCTCCACTTT
TRBJ1-6,many,-,TRBV7-2,CASSLEGRLSSYNSPLHF,TGTGCCAGCAGCTTAGAAGGTAGACTGAGCTCCTATAATTCACCCCTCCACTTT
TRBJ1-5,many,-,TRBV15,CATGVGEGSNQPQHF,TGTGCCACCGGGGTAGGGGAGGGGAGCAATCAGCCCCAGCATTTT
TRBJ1-5,many,TRBD1,TRBV19,CASMGTVGQPQHF,TGTGCCAGTATGGGGACAGTAGGTCAGCCCCAGCATTTT
TRBJ2-7,many,-,TRBV18,CASSPQGTATYEQYF,TGTGCCAGCTCACCACAAGGGACTGCCACCTACGAGCAGTACTTC
TRBJ2-7,many,TRBD2,TRBV6-5,CASSYGQRGRYEQYF,TGTGCCAGCAGTTACGGGCAGCGGGGCCGCTACGAGCAGTACTTC
TRBJ2-2,many,-,TRBV2,CASSKTDTNTGELFF,TGTGCCAGCAGTAAGACAGATACGAACACCGGGGAGCTGTTTTTT
TRBJ2-5,many,-,TRBV29-1,CSVIHGQETQYF,TGCAGCGTCATTCACGGCCAAGAGACCCAGTACTTC
TRBJ2-7,-,TRBD2,TRBV5-1,CASSNPGLAGGRQYF,TGCGCCAGCAGCAACCCGGGACTAGCGGGGGGTCGGCAGTACTTC
TRBJ2-3,many,-,TRBV19,CASRKAGRYTDTQYF,TGTGCCAGCCGGAAAGCAGGGCGCTACACAGATACGCAGTATTTT
TRBJ1-2,many,TRBD1,TRBV27,CASSSTGDRVYGYTF,TGTGCCAGCAGTTCGACAGGGGATCGCGTCTATGGCTACACCTTC
TRBJ1-4,few,TRBD1,TRBV25-1,CASSHFGTGDNEKLFF,TGTGCCAGCAGTCATTTTGGGACAGGCGATAATGAAAAACTGTTTTTT
TRBJ1-2,many,TRBD1,TRBV18,CASSPPRNRGNYGYTF,TGTGCCAGCTCACCACCGAGGAACAGGGGAAACTATGGCTACACCTTC
TRBJ2-2,many,-,TRBV5-8,CASSLGSRLGELFF,TGTGCCAGCAGCTTGGGATCAAGACTCGGGGAGCTGTTTTTT